This T cell receptor (beta chain) was captured by sequencing in a study of T cell repertoires in cytomegalovirus infection. This clonotype showed up many times. TCRdb re-called the reads through MiXCR, storing one row per CDR3 protein. In the table there are some 300,000 distinct CDR3 sequences, about 9.1% of which are singletons. Trimming at V came to 3 bases and at J to 7 bases, leaving 6 bases not matched to a gene. CDR1 and CDR2 (germline): DFQATT, SNEGSKA (reference sequence). The CDR3 is made up of 14 amino acids. This chain uses TRBV20-1 with TRBJ2-1; 10 nucleotides agree with TRBD1. The sequenced sample consisted of PBMCs. The clonotype originates from a human donor in good health (CMV status not recorded). Some clones in this sample may be carry-over from other donors' samples. CDR3 amino acids: CSARGDRGANEQFF. The CDR3 region has the DNA TGCAGTGCTAGGGGGGACAGGGGAGCAAATGAGCAGTTCTTC.